The 20 T cell receptor beta chains below were found in one sample sequenced in a study of shared clonotypes between healthy human individuals (dated by TCRdb to 2020 to 2021). Libraries were made using the immunoSEQ multiplex PCR assay. TCRdb provides this immuneACCESS table in a form limited to in-frame rearrangements. Some clones are lacking; in checked studies, under half of them reflect an unresolved V gene, and why the rest are absent is not known. This sample gives hundreds of thousands of clones in total; over 60% of them show up just once. About an eighth of the sample comes from the top ten. Sequencing was done on a sample of PBMCs. These receptors originate from a woman between 40 and 50 years old in good health. Some clones in this sample may be carry-over from other donors' samples.

This clone has at least ten counts. This CDR3 reads CAIKGHLTGELFF. For the CDR3, the DNA is TGTGCCATCAAGGGACACCTCACCGGGGAGCTGTTTTTT. J is TRBJ2-2 and V is TRBV10-3; possible D gene TRBD1, 6 bases. This CDR3 spans 13 amino acids. CDR1 is ENHRY and CDR2 is SYGVKD in the germline V gene. V was shortened by 7 bases and J by 4 bases, with 10 bases between the two germline ends.

V is TRBV28 and J is TRBJ1-1; D not certain. The germline V gene has CDR1 MDHEN and CDR2 SYDVKM. Deletions cut 5 bases from V and 3 bases from J, with 10 bases between. The CDR3 length is 13 residues. Written as DNA, the CDR3 is TGTGCCAGCAGTGAACAGAGGTACACTGAAGCTTTCTTT. It encodes CASSEQRYTEAFF.

V gene TRBV7-9 combines with J gene TRBJ2-1, with unresolved D. V was clipped by 3 bases and J by 4 bases, with 7 bases between them. The CDR3 contains 13 residues. Germline-derived CDR1 and CDR2 are SEHNR and FQNEAQ (reference sequence). CDR3 protein: CASSFDKYNEQFF. CDR3 nucleotide sequence: TGTGCCAGCAGCTTCGATAAATACAATGAGCAGTTCTTC.

The chain is built from TRBV12-2 and TRBJ1-5. TRBV12-2 is listed as a pseudogene. CDR3 length: 19 residues. Here the CDR3 DNA reads TGTGCAAGTCGCTTAGTTTTGAGTCGTGAGGGCAGGGGCAATCAGCCCCAGCATTTT. It encodes CASRLVLSREGRGNQPQHF.

The chain couples TRBV27 to TRBJ1-5; D is uncertain. The V end was cut by 1 base, the J end by 5 bases, with 12 bases between. The CDR3 is 15 residues long. CDR1 is MNHEY, CDR2 SMNVEV, per germline (reference sequence). CDR3 sequence (DNA): TGTGCCAGCAGTTTATATTGGGGAAGTGATCAGCCCCAGCATTTT. Amino acids: CASSLYWGSDQPQHF.

The chain employs TRBV28 and TRBJ1-1; D perhaps matches TRBD1 (5 bases). CDR3 length equals 13 residues. Trimming took off 8 bases at V and 7 bases at J, with 17 bases between the two ends. The germline V gene has CDR1 MDHEN and CDR2 SYDVKM. CDR3 nucleotide sequence: TGTGCCAGCTGGGGAGTCCTAGACAGTGAAGCTTTCTTT. As protein: CASWGVLDSEAFF.

This chain joins TRBV25-1 and TRBJ2-3; D possibly matches TRBD1 or TRBD2 (6 bases each). V was clipped by 0 bases and J by 2 bases, with 12 bases between them. The CDR3 spans 16 residues. The germline V gene encodes CDR1 MGHDK and CDR2 SYGVNS. The CDR3 spells CASSEYRWGATDTQYF. For the CDR3, the DNA is TGTGCCAGCAGTGAATATCGGTGGGGGGCCACAGATACGCAGTATTTT.

This chain connects TRBV29-1 to TRBJ1-1; 9 bases are a match to TRBD1. V dropped 7 bases and J dropped 8; count of bases not matched to a gene: 8. The CDR3 sequence is 12 residues long. Germline assignment: CDR1 SQVTM and CDR2 ANQGSEA. CDR3 loop: CSATRDRAEAFF. CDR3 in DNA: TGCAGCGCGACCCGGGACAGGGCCGAAGCTTTCTTT.

The chain is built from TRBV9 and TRBJ1-1, with unresolved D. V was trimmed by 4 bases and J by 1 base, leaving 8 bases between them. CDR1 SGDLS and CDR2 YYNGEE come from the germline V gene. The CDR3 is 13 residues long. DNA for the CDR3: TGTGCCAGCAGCACACAGCGGAACACTGAAGCTTTCTTT. The encoded protein is CASSTQRNTEAFF.

The chain joins TRBV7-8 to TRBJ2-5; possibly TRBD2 for D (5 bases). The DNA end is more similar to TRBJ2-7, so the J call may be wrong. There are 14 residues in the CDR3. Germline CDR1 is SGHVS and CDR2 is FQNEAQ. In DNA, the CDR3 is TGTGCCAGCAGCTTAGGAGGGATCCTCTACGAGCAGTACTTC. Encoded protein: CASSLGGILYEQYF.

The rearrangement uses TRBV6-5 and TRBJ2-2; 8 bases line up with TRBD2. Germline V gives CDR1 MNHEY, CDR2 SVGAGI. The CDR3 runs 15 residues. J gave up 6 bases and V 6 bases, and 9 bases lay outside the gene matches. CDR3 sequence: CASRWTSSTPGELFF. The CDR3 nucleotides are TGTGCCAGCAGATGGACTAGCTCAACTCCCGGGGAGCTGTTTTTT.

For this clone: It may be a read error: a sequence one base away is much more abundant. This sample also contains other DNA sequences that code for the same CDR3. The chain joins TRBV4-3 to TRBJ1-5; D call uncertain. V shed 0 bases and J shed 7 bases, with 7 bases lying between them. CDR3 size: 13 residues. Germline values: CDR1 LGHNA, CDR2 YSLEER. The CDR3 loop reads CASSQDREQPQHF. The CDR3 DNA reads TGCGCCAGCAGCCAAGATCGGGAGCAGCCCCAGCATTTT.

The V gene is TRBV6-5, the J gene TRBJ2-1, with 8 bases matching TRBD2. Germline lookup yields CDR1 MNHEY and CDR2 SVGAGI. The CDR3 loop spans 15 amino acids. The junction had 12 bases not matched to a gene; V was cut back by 7 bases and J by 7 bases. The chain's CDR3 is CASTRKVPSGNEQFF. In DNA form, the CDR3 reads TGTGCCAGCACTCGTAAGGTCCCTAGCGGGAATGAGCAGTTCTTC.

The chain recombines TRBV7-9 with TRBJ2-2; TRBD2 matches at 8 bases. The CDR3 has 16 amino acids. Germline V CDR1 and CDR2: SEHNR, FQNEAQ (reference sequence). J gave up 6 bases and V 5 bases, and 11 bases lay outside the gene matches. CDR3 amino acids: CASSRLSGGASGELFF. The CDR3 DNA reads as TGTGCCAGCAGCCGACTGAGCGGGGGCGCTTCCGGGGAGCTGTTTTTT.

V gene TRBV15 combines with J gene TRBJ2-1; perhaps TRBD1 as D (6 bases). Deletions cut 2 bases from V and 2 bases from J, with 13 bases between. This CDR3 has 16 amino acids. Germline CDR1 LNHNV, CDR2 YYDKDF (reference sequence). The CDR3 sequence is CATSRYNTGPYNEQFF. The CDR3 DNA follows: TGTGCCACCAGCAGATATAATACAGGGCCCTACAATGAGCAGTTCTTC.

The chain uses TRBV27 and TRBJ1-5, with D hard to call. CDR3 length equals 13 residues. V gave up 4 bases and J gave up 4 bases, with 8 bases separating them. Germline values: CDR1 MNHEY, CDR2 SMNVEV (reference sequence). CDR3 nucleotide sequence: TGTGCCAGCAGTTCTGTCAGAAATCAGCCCCAGCATTTT. This codes for CASSSVRNQPQHF.

The V call is TRBV7-3, the J call TRBJ2-2, with 7 nucleotides matching TRBD2. This CDR3 region has 12 residues. Germline V lookup: CDR1 SGHTA, CDR2 FQGTGA. V dropped 1 base and J dropped 13; count of bases not matched to a gene: 3. DNA for the CDR3: TGTGCCAGCAGCTTAAGGGAGGGGAGGCTGTTTTTT. Protein sequence: CASSLREGRLFF.

This clone has more than one count but fewer than ten. J is TRBJ1-5 and V is TRBV27, with D unclear. Between the trimmed V and J ends, which lost 3 bases and 7 bases, there was a span of 13 bases. The CDR3 is 14 residues long. In germline, CDR1 is MNHEY, CDR2 SMNVEV (reference sequence). As DNA, the CDR3 is TGTGCCAGCAGTTTTGGGAGGGCGGGGCAGCCCCAGCATTTT. This gives the protein CASSFGRAGQPQHF.

The gene calls are TRBV7-2 and TRBJ2-3, with D perhaps TRBD2 (5 bases). CDR3 size: 15 residues. V lost 2 bases to trimming and J lost 2 bases, with 11 bases between them. The germline V gene has CDR1 SGHTA and CDR2 FQGNSA. The DNA of the CDR3 is TGTGCCAGCAGCTTAATAGGACTCCTCACAGATACGCAGTATTTT. It encodes CASSLIGLLTDTQYF.

V is TRBV5-1 and J is TRBJ1-3; maybe TRBD1 (5 bases). The CDR3 totals 15 residues. V was shortened by 2 bases and J by 3 bases, with 12 bases between the two germline ends. CDR1 is SGHRS, CDR2 YFSETQ, per germline. CDR3 residues: CASSLAGRDGNTIYF. The CDR3 nucleotides read TGCGCCAGCAGCTTAGCAGGGAGAGATGGAAACACCATATATTTT.